Listed here is a single TCR beta chain. What it binds is not known. The data stem from a study of cytomegalovirus exposure and HLA in healthy donors. Study-wide background: An earlier analysis identified fewer than 130 million unique TCR beta sequences in about 180 million T cells. Study results and limitations: The investigators catalogued 150 to 200 TCR beta chains as cytomegalovirus-associated.

The primer mix had 60 Vbeta and 13 Jbeta primers. Produced via immunoSEQ multiplex PCR; TCRdb's table is partial and in-frame only. The sample lists about 190,000 clones, roughly 80% occurring once. The source material was PBMCs. The receptor was isolated from a woman under 40 in good health and CMV-seropositive.

The CDR3 nucleotides are TGTGCCAGCAGCTTAGCGGGCGGGGTCGAGCAGTACTTC. It translates to CASSLAGGVEQYF. The chain has TRBV11-1 and TRBJ2-7; maybe TRBD2 (6 bases). The CDR3 loop spans 13 amino acids. Trimming cost V 0 bases and J 6 bases, with 9 bases left between them. The germline V gene encodes CDR1 SGHAT and CDR2 FQDESV (reference sequence).